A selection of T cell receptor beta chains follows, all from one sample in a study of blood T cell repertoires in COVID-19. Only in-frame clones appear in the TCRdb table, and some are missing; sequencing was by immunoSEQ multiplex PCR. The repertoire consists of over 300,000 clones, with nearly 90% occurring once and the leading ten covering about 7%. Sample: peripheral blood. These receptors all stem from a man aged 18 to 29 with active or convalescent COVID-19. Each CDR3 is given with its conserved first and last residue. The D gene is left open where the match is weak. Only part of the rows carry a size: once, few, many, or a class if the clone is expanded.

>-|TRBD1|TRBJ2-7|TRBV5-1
CASSLRDRIYEQYF
TGCGCCAGCAGCTTGCGGGACAGGATTTACGAGCAGTACTTC
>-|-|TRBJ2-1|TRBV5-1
CASSLWGGNEQFF
TGCGCCAGCAGCTTGTGGGGCGGTAATGAGCAGTTCTTC
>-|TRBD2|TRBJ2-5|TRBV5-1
CATSTSGSLETQYF
TGCGCCACCTCCACTAGCGGGAGCCTAGAGACCCAGTACTTC
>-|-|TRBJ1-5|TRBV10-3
CAISARTENQPQHF
TGTGCCATCAGCGCCCGGACAGAGAATCAGCCCCAGCATTTT
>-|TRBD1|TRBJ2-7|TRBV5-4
CASSWTGSKGYEQYF
TGTGCCAGCAGCTGGACAGGGTCAAAGGGCTACGAGCAGTACTTC
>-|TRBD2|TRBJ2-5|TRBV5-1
CASSFGLAAQETQYF
TGCGCCAGCAGCTTCGGACTAGCGGCCCAAGAGACCCAGTACTTC
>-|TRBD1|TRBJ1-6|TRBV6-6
CASSYSPGTGAPLHF
TGTGCCAGCAGTTACAGTCCCGGGACAGGTGCACCCCTCCACTTT
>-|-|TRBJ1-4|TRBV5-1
CASSKGQGGEKLFF
TGCGCCAGCAGCAAAGGACAAGGCGGTGAAAAACTGTTTTTT
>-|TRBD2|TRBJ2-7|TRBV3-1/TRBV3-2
CASSLRTSVSYEQYF
TGTGCCAGCAGCCTCCGGACTAGCGTCTCCTACGAGCAGTACTTC
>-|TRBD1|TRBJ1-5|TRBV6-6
CASTGQGLSNQPQHF
TGTGCCAGCACTGGACAGGGCCTTAGCAATCAGCCCCAGCATTTT
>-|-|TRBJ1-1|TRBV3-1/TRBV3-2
CASSQDWGGAEAFF
TGTGCCAGCAGCCAAGACTGGGGGGGGGCTGAAGCTTTCTTT
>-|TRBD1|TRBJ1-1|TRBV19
CASSPGTANTEAFF
TGTGCCAGTAGTCCCGGGACAGCCAACACTGAAGCTTTCTTT
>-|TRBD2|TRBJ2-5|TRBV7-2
CASSLPGTIQETQYF
TGTGCCAGCAGCTTACCAGGGACTATCCAAGAGACCCAGTACTTC
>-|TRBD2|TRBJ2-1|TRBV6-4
CASSATSGTYNEQFF
TGTGCCAGCAGCGCGACTAGCGGAACCTACAATGAGCAGTTCTTC
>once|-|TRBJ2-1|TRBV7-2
CASSLEWSYNEQFF
TGTGCCAGCAGCTTGGAATGGAGCTACAATGAGCAGTTCTTC
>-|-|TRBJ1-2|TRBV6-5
CASSQPQGYGYTF
TGTGCCAGCAGTCAACCTCAGGGGTATGGCTACACCTTC
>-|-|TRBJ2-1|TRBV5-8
CASSSQLPDPTEQFF
TGTGCCAGCAGCTCACAGCTTCCGGATCCGACTGAGCAGTTCTTC
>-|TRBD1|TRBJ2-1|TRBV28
CASTDRVMNEQFF
TGTGCCAGCACCGACAGGGTGATGAATGAGCAGTTCTTC
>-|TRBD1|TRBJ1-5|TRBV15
CATSRDMPLDRDGQPQHF
TGTGCCACCAGCAGAGATATGCCTCTCGACAGGGACGGTCAGCCCCAGCATTTT
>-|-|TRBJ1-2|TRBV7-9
CASSPGQGYGYTF
TGTGCCAGCAGCCCCGGGCAGGGCTATGGCTACACCTTC
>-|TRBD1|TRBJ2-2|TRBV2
CASSADRVSVTGELFF
TGTGCCAGCAGTGCGGACAGGGTCAGTGTCACCGGGGAGCTGTTTTTT
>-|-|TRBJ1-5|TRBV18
CASSLGKENQPQHF
TGTGCCAGCTCCCTCGGGAAGGAAAATCAGCCCCAGCATTTT
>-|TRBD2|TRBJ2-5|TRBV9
CASSLGGRASETQYF
TGTGCCAGCAGCTTGGGGGGGAGGGCAAGCGAGACCCAGTACTTC
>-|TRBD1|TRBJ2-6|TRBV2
CASRLTGVSSGANVLTF
TGTGCCAGCAGGTTGACAGGGGTGAGCTCTGGGGCCAACGTGCTGACTTTC
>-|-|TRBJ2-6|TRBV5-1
CASSLAYLSGANVLTF
TGCGCCAGCAGCTTGGCCTACCTTTCTGGGGCCAACGTGCTGACTTTC
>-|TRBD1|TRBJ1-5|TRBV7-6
CASSPRQGSNQPQHF
TGTGCCAGCAGCCCCCGACAGGGTAGCAATCAGCCCCAGCATTTT
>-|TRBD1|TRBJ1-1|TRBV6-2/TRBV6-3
CASSYPGGGGDTEAFF
TGTGCCAGCAGTTACCCCGGTGGAGGGGGCGACACTGAAGCTTTCTTT
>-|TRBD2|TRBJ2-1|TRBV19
CASSPRGEGLNEQFF
TGTGCCAGTAGTCCACGGGGGGAGGGCCTCAATGAGCAGTTCTTC
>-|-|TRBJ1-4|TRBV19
CASSIVGSAEKLFF
TGTGCCAGTAGTATAGTAGGCAGCGCTGAAAAACTGTTTTTT
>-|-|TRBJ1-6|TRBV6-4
CASSDEEGISPLHF
TGTGCCAGCAGTGACGAGGAAGGAATTTCACCCCTCCACTTT
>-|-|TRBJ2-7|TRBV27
CASSGRVGTYEQYF
TGTGCCAGCAGCGGGCGGGTCGGAACCTACGAGCAGTACTTC
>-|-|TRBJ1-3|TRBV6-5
CASSFRGSGNTIYF
TGTGCCAGCAGTTTTCGGGGCTCTGGAAACACCATATATTTT
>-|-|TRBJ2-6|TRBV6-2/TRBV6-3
CASSEGGGPGANVLTF
TGTGCCAGCAGCGAGGGGGGAGGGCCTGGGGCCAACGTGCTGACTTTC
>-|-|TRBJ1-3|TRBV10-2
CASSRGNDGNTIYF
TGCGCCAGCAGTAGGGGCAATGACGGAAACACCATATATTTT
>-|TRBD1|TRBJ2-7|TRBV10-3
CAISIGDRGSYEQYF
TGTGCCATCAGTATAGGGGACAGGGGGTCCTACGAGCAGTACTTC
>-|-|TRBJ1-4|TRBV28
CASSRRSNEKLFF
TGTGCCAGCAGTCGGAGAAGTAATGAAAAACTGTTTTTT
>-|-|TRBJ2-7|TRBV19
CASRKQGSYEQYF
TGTGCCAGTAGGAAACAGGGTTCCTACGAGCAGTACTTC
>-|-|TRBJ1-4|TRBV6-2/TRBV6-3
CASSYSPATNEKLFF
TGTGCCAGCAGCTATTCTCCCGCAACTAATGAAAAACTGTTTTTT
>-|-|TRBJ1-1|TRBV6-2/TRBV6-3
CASSYLGAEAFF
TGTGCCAGCAGTTATTTGGGAGCTGAAGCTTTCTTT
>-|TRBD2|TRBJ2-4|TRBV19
CASSIGLAGGSDIQYF
TGTGCCAGTAGTATAGGCCTAGCGGGGGGGTCGGACATTCAGTACTTC
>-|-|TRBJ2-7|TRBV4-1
CASSPTEGGPSYEQYF
TGCGCCAGCAGCCCGACAGAGGGAGGCCCCTCCTACGAGCAGTACTTC
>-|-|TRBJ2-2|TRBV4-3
CASSQGIAYRTGELFF
TGCGCCAGCAGCCAAGGTATAGCTTACAGGACCGGGGAGCTGTTTTTT
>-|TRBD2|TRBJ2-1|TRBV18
CASSIGLDHNEQFF
TGTGCCAGCTCAATAGGACTAGACCACAATGAGCAGTTCTTC
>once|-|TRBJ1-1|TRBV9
CASSVATAGERNTEAFF
TGTGCCAGCAGCGTAGCGACAGCCGGCGAAAGAAACACTGAAGCTTTCTTT
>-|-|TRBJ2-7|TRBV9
CASSVGGGTYEQYF
TGTGCCAGCAGCGTAGGAGGCGGAACCTACGAGCAGTACTTC
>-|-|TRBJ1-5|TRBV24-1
CATSDPRGGSNQPQHF
TGTGCCACCAGTGATCCGCGCGGCGGTAGCAATCAGCCCCAGCATTTT
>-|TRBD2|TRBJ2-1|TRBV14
CASSQDRTSPVNEQFF
TGTGCCAGCAGCCAAGATAGGACTAGTCCTGTCAATGAGCAGTTCTTC
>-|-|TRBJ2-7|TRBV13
CASSPRGASYEQYF
TGTGCCAGCAGCCCCAGGGGGGCCTCCTACGAGCAGTACTTC
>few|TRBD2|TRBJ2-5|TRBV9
CASSVPWTSGRETQYF
TGTGCCAGCAGCGTACCGTGGACTAGCGGGAGAGAGACCCAGTACTTC
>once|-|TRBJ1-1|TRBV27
CASRQTENTEAFF
TGTGCCAGCAGACAAACAGAGAACACTGAAGCTTTCTTT
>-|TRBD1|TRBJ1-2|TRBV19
CASSRGQGNGYTF
TGTGCCAGTAGTAGGGGACAGGGAAATGGCTACACCTTC
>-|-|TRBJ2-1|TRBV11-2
CASSFWAWRNEQFF
TGTGCCAGCAGCTTTTGGGCCTGGAGGAATGAGCAGTTCTTC
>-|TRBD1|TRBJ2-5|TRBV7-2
CASSLGTGRQETQYF
TGTGCCAGCAGCTTAGGGACAGGCCGCCAAGAGACCCAGTACTTC
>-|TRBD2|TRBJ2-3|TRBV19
CASSIGAGVGTDTQYF
TGTGCCAGTAGTATTGGAGCGGGAGTGGGAACAGATACGCAGTATTTT